This TCR beta chain appears in the sequencing data of a study of OX40 agonist ivuxolimab in advanced cancers. Across the whole study: Patients received ivuxolimab, an intravenous treatment, every 2 weeks at 0.01 to 10 mg/kg.

General study points: At doses 0.1 to 3.0 mg/kg, CD4+ and CD8+ clones expanded.

No patient had autoimmune disease or received systemic immunosuppression. The germline V gene encodes CDR1 MNHEY and CDR2 SMNVEV (reference sequence). The CDR3 has 16 residues. V lost 1 base, J lost 0 bases, and 11 bases lay in between. Turning to this clone: Its antigen remains unidentified.

Measured with immunoSEQ multiplex PCR; TCRdb has only the in-frame clones, and not every one. The sample contains 30,000 or so clones, 85% to 95% of which appear only once. The origin of this receptor is an adult with an advanced solid tumor such as melanoma, head and neck, liver or kidney cancer. The sample here was CD4+ or CD8+ T cells sorted from blood, taken in a trial of the OX40 agonist ivuxolimab. The gene calls are TRBV27 and TRBJ2-3, with a weak D call TRBD2 (6 bases). DNA of the CDR3: TGTGCCAGCAGTTTATGGCGGGGCGGCAGCACAGATACGCAGTATTTT. Its protein is CASSLWRGGSTDTQYF.